This paragraph reports one TCR beta chain. As yet, its antigen is unknown. This entry comes from a study of cytomegalovirus exposure and HLA in healthy donors. Study-wide results and caveats: The authors enumerated 180 or so TCR beta chains as linked to cytomegalovirus. Per a later analysis, HLA-associated TCR beta chains showed more clonal expansion than other, equally common TCR beta chains. Reportedly, HLA-A and HLA-B alleles of most subjects were accurately predicted from TCR beta.

PCR amplification relied on 60 Vbeta primers (plus 13 Jbeta primers). Assay used: immunoSEQ multiplex PCR; TCRdb lists only in-frame clones, some missing. The sample lists 95,000 to 150,000 clones, around 66% occurring once. The CDR3 consists of 14 residues. The germline gives CDR1 SGHRS, CDR2 YFSETQ. V dropped 2 bases and J dropped 13; count of bases not matched to a gene: 7. This chain links TRBV5-1 with TRBJ2-6; 9 bases map to TRBD2. Sequencing was carried out using PBMCs. The clonotype originates from a woman in her thirties or forties in good health and CMV-seropositive. CDR3 DNA sequence: TGCGCCAGCAGCTTAGGATCAGCGGGGGGAGTCCTGACTTTC. Protein sequence: CASSLGSAGGVLTF.